These 27 T cell receptor beta chains came from one sample sequenced in a study of T cell responses to AZD1222 COVID-19 vaccine. Using immunoSEQ multiplex PCR, the repertoire was profiled, and TCRdb retains in-frame clones only, with some absent. Of some 80,000 clones in the sample, 90% were seen once. The sample consisted of peripheral blood, taken 28 days after the second AZD1222 dose. Receptor source: an adult who received the AZD1222 COVID-19 vaccine.

This chain connects TRBV5-1 to TRBJ2-1; possible D gene TRBD2, 5 bases. CDR1 and CDR2 from the germline V gene are SGHRS and YFSETQ. V was trimmed by 1 base and J by 0 bases, leaving 8 bases between them. The CDR3 has 15 amino acids. CDR3 residues: CASSLLGSSYNEQFF. In DNA, the CDR3 is TGCGCCAGCAGCTTGCTGGGGAGCTCCTACAATGAGCAGTTCTTC.

The chain links TRBV7-9 to TRBJ2-7; D is possibly TRBD1 (6 bases). The CDR3 loop spans 12 amino acids. Germline CDR1 reads SEHNR; CDR2 reads FQNEAQ (reference sequence). The V end lost 2 bases, the J end lost 6 bases, and 8 bases lay between the germline ends. The CDR3 protein is CASSLIGGEQYF. The CDR3 DNA reads TGTGCCAGCAGCTTAATAGGGGGCGAGCAGTACTTC.

The CDR3 sequence is CASSLAAGSGNTIYF. CDR3 nucleotides: TGCGCCAGCAGCTTGGCCGCCGGGAGTGGAAACACCATATATTTT. The chain recombines TRBV5-1 with TRBJ1-3; D is unresolved. The CDR3 totals 15 residues. Germline V CDR1 and CDR2: SGHRS, YFSETQ. The V and J ends lost 0 bases and 3 bases respectively, with 10 bases between them.

This clone was observed once. This chain joins TRBV6-2 or TRBV6-3 and TRBJ2-1; 10 bases agree with TRBD2. The CDR3 consists of 14 residues. The germline gives CDR1 MNHEY, CDR2 SVGEGT. Trimming cost V 5 bases and J 15 bases; bases outside gene matches: 13. CDR3 loop: CASSPPGLAGVPFF. Written as DNA, the CDR3 is TGTGCCAGCAGTCCCCCGGGTCTAGCGGGAGTCCCGTTCTTC.

The chain joins TRBV9 to TRBJ2-5; 7 bases are a match to TRBD2. CDR1 is SGDLS and CDR2 is YYNGEE in the germline V gene. The ends lost 4 bases at V and 3 bases at J; junction bases unmatched: 6. The CDR3 covers 14 residues. The CDR3 nucleotides are TGTGCCAGCAGCCCAAGACTAGCTAAAGAGACCCAGTACTTC. Translating it yields CASSPRLAKETQYF.

The V call is TRBV5-1, the J call TRBJ2-3; a weak D match, TRBD2 (5 bases). Per the germline V gene, CDR1 is SGHRS and CDR2 is YFSETQ. The ends were cut back, 4 bases at V and 4 bases at J, with 16 bases in the middle. This CDR3 spans 15 amino acids. The CDR3 sequence: CASSPAYEGSDTQYF. The CDR3 DNA reads as TGCGCCAGCAGCCCAGCTTACGAGGGTTCAGATACGCAGTATTTT.

J is TRBJ1-3 and V is TRBV6-5, with D unresolved. CDR1 MNHEY and CDR2 SVGAGI come from the germline V gene. CDR3 length: 11 amino acids. V was trimmed by 11 bases and J by 4 bases, leaving 9 bases between them. For the CDR3, the DNA is TGTGCCGCTGGAAGAGGAAACACCATATATTTT. Translated: CAAGRGNTIYF.

This rearrangement joins TRBV24-1 to TRBJ2-2, with D perhaps TRBD1 (6 bases). Germline V lookup: CDR1 KGHDR, CDR2 SFDVKD. V gave up 8 bases and J gave up 2 bases, with 14 bases separating them. The CDR3 contains 15 residues. The CDR3 DNA reads TGTGCCACCAAACGGACAGTTCCCAACACCGGGGAGCTGTTTTTT. It codes for CATKRTVPNTGELFF.

The J gene is TRBJ1-1, the V gene TRBV12-3 or TRBV12-4, with D maybe TRBD1 (5 bases). The CDR3 is made up of 12 amino acids. Trimming left V 8 bases short and J 4 bases short, with 11 bases between. CDR3 sequence reads: CASAFRGTEAFF. CDR3 bases: TGTGCCAGCGCTTTTAGGGGCACTGAAGCTTTCTTT.

The chain links TRBV5-4 to TRBJ1-4; D gene uncertain. The germline CDR1 and CDR2 sequences are SGHNT and YYREEE (reference sequence). Trimming removed 4 bases at V and 8 bases at J, with 18 bases between. This CDR3 spans 15 amino acids. In DNA, the CDR3 is TGTGCCAGCAGCCCCTCCCCGGACCCGGGGGAAAAACTGTTTTTT. It is translated as CASSPSPDPGEKLFF. Together with reference TRBV5-4 and TRBJ1-4, the CDR3 gives the full variable domain: ETGVTQSPTHLIKTRGQQVTLRCSSQSGHNTVSWYQQALGQGPQFIFQYYREEENGRGNFPPRFSGLQFPNYSSELNVNALELDDSALYLCASSPSPDPGEKLFFGSGTQLSVL.

This chain connects TRBV25-1 to TRBJ1-1; D possibly corresponds to TRBD1 (5 bases). The ends were cut back, 5 bases at V and 2 bases at J, with 12 bases in the middle. The CDR3 totals 14 residues. CDR1 and CDR2 (germline): MGHDK, SYGVNS. CDR3 protein: CASSRGGANTEAFF. CDR3 DNA sequence: TGTGCCAGCAGTAGGGGCGGGGCAAACACTGAAGCTTTCTTT.

The rearrangement uses TRBV9 and TRBJ1-2; D gene uncertain. V dropped 4 bases and J dropped 0 bases, with 13 bases sitting between them. The CDR3 is 15 residues long. Per germline, CDR1 SGDLS and CDR2 YYNGEE. CDR3 loop: CASSIHPKANYGYTF. The CDR3, as DNA: TGTGCCAGCAGCATTCACCCCAAAGCTAACTATGGCTACACCTTC.

As DNA, the CDR3 is TGTGCCATCAGTGAGTTTACACATGAAGCTTTCTTT. It encodes CAISEFTHEAFF. The chain joins TRBV10-3 to TRBJ1-1; no definite D call. The germline gives CDR1 ENHRY, CDR2 SYGVKD. CDR3 length: 12 residues. With 1 base removed from V and 7 bases from J, the gap between germline ends came to 7 bases.

This clone was picked up a small number of times. V usage is TRBV2 and J usage is TRBJ2-3; possibly TRBD1 or TRBD2 for D (5 bases each). Trimming pared 4 bases from V and 0 bases from J, leaving 8 bases between. The length of the CDR3 is 14 residues. Germline V gene data show CDR1 as SNHLY and CDR2 as FYNNEI. DNA for the CDR3: TGTGCCAGCAGTGGGGACCGCAGCACAGATACGCAGTATTTT. Translated: CASSGDRSTDTQYF.

The count of this clone is one. The chain carries TRBV3-1 (or the pseudogene TRBV3-2) and TRBJ2-1; no clear D. The CDR3 length is 12 residues. CDR1 LGHDT and CDR2 YNNKEL come from the germline V gene (reference sequence). V dropped 3 bases and J dropped 5 bases, with 5 bases sitting between them. This CDR3 reads CASSHPDNEQFF. As DNA, the CDR3 is TGTGCCAGCAGCCACCCAGACAATGAGCAGTTCTTC.

This rearrangement joins TRBV6-5 to TRBJ1-5; D perhaps matches TRBD1 (5 bases). The germline gives CDR1 MNHEY, CDR2 SVGAGI. Trimming removed 2 bases from V and 2 bases from J, with 10 bases in between. CDR3 size: 15 residues. The DNA of the CDR3 is TGTGCCAGCAGTTACGGGGGGATGGGCAATCAGCCCCAGCATTTT. This codes for CASSYGGMGNQPQHF.

In its sample, this clone was seen a few times. The chain combines TRBV29-1 with TRBJ1-5; 9 bases map to TRBD1. This CDR3 has 14 amino acids. Germline V gene data show CDR1 as SQVTM and CDR2 as ANQGSEA. After removal of 5 bases from V and 7 bases from J, the junction contained 9 bases not matched to a gene. The CDR3: CSVTTGGAEQPQHF. The CDR3 DNA sequence: TGCAGCGTTACCACAGGGGGCGCGGAGCAGCCCCAGCATTTT.

This sequence joins TRBV12-5 and TRBJ1-5; D gene uncertain. Germline V gene data show CDR1 as LGHNT and CDR2 as FRNRAP. The CDR3 runs to 12 residues. V lost 2 bases, J lost 7 bases, and 6 bases lay in between. The CDR3 DNA follows: TGTGCTAGTGGTTTGAATGAGCAGCCCCAGCATTTT. The encoded protein is CASGLNEQPQHF.

The chain links TRBV6-4 to TRBJ2-1, with 9 bases lining up with TRBD1. The CDR3 sequence is 16 residues long. Germline CDR1 and CDR2: MRHNA and SNTAGT. Trimming cost V 0 bases and J 3 bases; bases outside gene matches: 3. The chain's CDR3 is CASSDSGTGFYNEQFF. The CDR3 nucleotides are TGTGCCAGCAGTGACTCGGGGACAGGGTTCTACAATGAGCAGTTCTTC.

The chain combines TRBV6-1 with TRBJ1-2, with TRBD1 identical over 8 bases. This CDR3 contains 16 residues. Germline trimming cut 0 bases from V and 4 bases from J; bases unmatched to any gene: 7. The V gene's germline CDR1 is MNHNS and CDR2 SASEGT. The CDR3 protein is CASSEAFQGAGYGYTF. The CDR3 bases are TGTGCCAGCAGTGAAGCGTTCCAGGGGGCAGGCTATGGCTACACCTTC.

The J gene is TRBJ1-2, the V gene TRBV19, with D perhaps matching TRBD1 (6 bases). V lost 6 bases and J lost 6, with 17 bases in between. The CDR3 sequence is 14 residues long. Germline V gene lookup returns CDR1 LNHDA and CDR2 SQIVND (reference sequence). The CDR3 reads CASRASQGGDGYTF. The CDR3 DNA sequence: TGTGCCAGTAGAGCTTCACAGGGAGGGGATGGCTACACCTTC.

In its sample, this clone was seen once. The chain links TRBV28 to TRBJ1-4, with TRBD1 identical over 9 bases. The CDR3 runs to 12 residues. Germline CDR1 and CDR2: MDHEN and SYDVKM. Germline trimming cut 8 bases from V and 8 bases from J; bases unmatched to any gene: 3. DNA of the CDR3: TGTGCCAGCGGACAGGGGAGGGAAAAACTGTTTTTT. It codes for CASGQGREKLFF. The full variable domain, its missing parts supplied by reference TRBV28 and TRBJ1-4, is DVKVTQSSRYLVKRTGEKVFLECVQDMDHENMFWYRQDPGLGLRLIYFSYDVKMKEKGDIPEGYSVSREKKERFSLILESASTNQTSMYLCASGQGREKLFFGSGTQLSVL.

V and J are TRBV5-4 and TRBJ2-5; TRBD2 matches at 7 bases. Trimming removed 4 bases from V and 1 base from J; junction bases left unmatched: 4. The CDR3 totals 14 residues. Germline loops: CDR1 SGHNT, CDR2 YYREEE (reference sequence). The CDR3 spells CASSPAGTQETQYF. CDR3 DNA sequence: TGTGCCAGCAGCCCAGCGGGAACCCAAGAGACCCAGTACTTC.

CDR3 loop: CASSLIGGATEAFF. For the CDR3, the DNA is TGTGCCAGCAGCTTAATCGGGGGGGCCACTGAAGCTTTCTTT. This chain links TRBV7-3 with TRBJ1-1; tentative D call: TRBD1 (6 bases). Germline V lookup: CDR1 SGHTA, CDR2 FQGTGA. The CDR3 runs to 14 residues. V was trimmed by 1 base and J by 4 bases, leaving 10 bases between them.

The J gene is TRBJ2-2, the V gene TRBV5-1, with no clear D. There are 15 residues in the CDR3. The V gene's germline CDR1 is SGHRS and CDR2 YFSETQ. V was trimmed by 2 bases and J by 5 bases, leaving 13 bases between them. The CDR3 DNA reads as TGCGCCAGCAGCTTAACGGCGACAACAACCGGGGAGCTGTTTTTT. Its translation: CASSLTATTTGELFF.

CDR3 residues: CAWTRAGVEKLFF. The DNA of the CDR3 is TGTGCCTGGACGAGGGCAGGGGTGGAAAAACTGTTTTTT. V and J are TRBV30 and TRBJ1-4; D may be TRBD1 (6 bases). The V end was cut by 4 bases, the J end by 8 bases, with 14 bases between. This CDR3 spans 13 amino acids. Germline assignment: CDR1 GTSNPN and CDR2 SVGIG (reference sequence).

J is TRBJ2-7 and V is TRBV5-1, with unresolved D. Trimming took 7 bases from V and 1 from J, leaving 15 bases between them. Germline CDR1 SGHRS, CDR2 YFSETQ. The CDR3 runs 14 residues. The CDR3 bases are TGCGCCAGCGTGAAGGACGTAACTTCCTACGAGCAGTACTTC. Protein sequence: CASVKDVTSYEQYF.